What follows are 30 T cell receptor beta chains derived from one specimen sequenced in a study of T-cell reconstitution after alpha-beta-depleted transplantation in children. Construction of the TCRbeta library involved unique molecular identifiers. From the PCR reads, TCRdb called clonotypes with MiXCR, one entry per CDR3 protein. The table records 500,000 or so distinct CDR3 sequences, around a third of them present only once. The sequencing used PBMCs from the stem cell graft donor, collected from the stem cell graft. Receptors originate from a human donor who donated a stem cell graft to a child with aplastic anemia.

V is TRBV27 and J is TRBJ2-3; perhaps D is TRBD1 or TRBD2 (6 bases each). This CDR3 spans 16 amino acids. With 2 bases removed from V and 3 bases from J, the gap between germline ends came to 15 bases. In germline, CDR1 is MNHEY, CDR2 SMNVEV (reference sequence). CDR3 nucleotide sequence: TGTGCCAGCAGTTTAGGGGTTGGAGGGGGGACAGATACGCAGTATTTT. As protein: CASSLGVGGGTDTQYF.

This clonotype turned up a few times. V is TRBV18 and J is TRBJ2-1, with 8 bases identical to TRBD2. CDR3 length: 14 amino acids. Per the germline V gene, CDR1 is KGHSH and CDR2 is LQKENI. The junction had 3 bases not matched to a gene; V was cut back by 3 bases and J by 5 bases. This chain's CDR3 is CASSPQGLDNEQFF. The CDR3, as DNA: TGTGCCAGCTCACCTCAGGGACTAGACAATGAGCAGTTCTTC.

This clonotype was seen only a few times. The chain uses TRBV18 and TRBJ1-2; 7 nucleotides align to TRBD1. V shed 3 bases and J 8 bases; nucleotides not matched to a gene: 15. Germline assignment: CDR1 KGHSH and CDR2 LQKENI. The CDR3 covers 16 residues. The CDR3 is CASSPGTVNLLGGYTF. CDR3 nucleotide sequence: TGTGCCAGCTCACCGGGGACAGTAAATCTCCTCGGCGGCTACACCTTC.

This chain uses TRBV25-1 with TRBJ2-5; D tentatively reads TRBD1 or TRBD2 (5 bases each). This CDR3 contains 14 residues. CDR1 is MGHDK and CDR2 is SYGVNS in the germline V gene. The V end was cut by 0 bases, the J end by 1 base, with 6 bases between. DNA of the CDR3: TGTGCCAGCAGTGAATATGGGGGCCAAGAGACCCAGTACTTC. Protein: CASSEYGGQETQYF.

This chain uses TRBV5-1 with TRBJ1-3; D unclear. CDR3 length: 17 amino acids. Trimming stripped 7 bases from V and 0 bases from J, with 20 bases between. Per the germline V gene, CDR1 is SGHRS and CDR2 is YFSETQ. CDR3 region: CASGLKGLESSGNTIYF. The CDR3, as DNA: TGCGCCAGCGGACTCAAGGGATTAGAGAGCTCTGGAAACACCATATATTTT. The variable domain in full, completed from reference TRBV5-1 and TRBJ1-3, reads KAGVTQTPRYLIKTRGQQVTLSCSPISGHRSVSWYQQTPGQGLQFLFEYFSETQRNKGNFPGRFSGRQFSNSRSEMNVSTLELGDSALYLCASGLKGLESSGNTIYFGEGSWLTVV.

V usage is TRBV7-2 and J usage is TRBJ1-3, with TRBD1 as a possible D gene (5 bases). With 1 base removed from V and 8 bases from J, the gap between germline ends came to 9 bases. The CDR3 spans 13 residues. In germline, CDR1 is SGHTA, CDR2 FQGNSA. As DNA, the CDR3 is TGTGCCAGCAGCTTAGGAGGGGCGGACACCATATATTTT. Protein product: CASSLGGADTIYF.

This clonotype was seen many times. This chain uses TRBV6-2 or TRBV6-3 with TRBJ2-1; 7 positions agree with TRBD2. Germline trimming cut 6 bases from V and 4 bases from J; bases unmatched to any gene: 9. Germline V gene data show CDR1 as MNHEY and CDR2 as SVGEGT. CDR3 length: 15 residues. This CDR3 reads CASRTSRGVYNEQFF. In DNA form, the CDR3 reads TGTGCCAGCAGGACTAGCCGGGGAGTTTACAATGAGCAGTTCTTC.

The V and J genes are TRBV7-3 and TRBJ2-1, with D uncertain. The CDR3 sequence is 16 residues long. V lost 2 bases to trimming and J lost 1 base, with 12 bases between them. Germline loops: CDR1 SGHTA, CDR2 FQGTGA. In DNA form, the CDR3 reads TGTGCCAGCAGCTTAGGAGCAGATTTTTCCTACAATGAGCAGTTCTTC. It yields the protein CASSLGADFSYNEQFF.

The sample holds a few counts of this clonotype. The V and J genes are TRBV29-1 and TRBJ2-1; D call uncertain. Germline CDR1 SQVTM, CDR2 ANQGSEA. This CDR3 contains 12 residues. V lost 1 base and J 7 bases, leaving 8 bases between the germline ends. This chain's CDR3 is CSVEVRRNEQFF. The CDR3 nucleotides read TGCAGCGTTGAAGTGCGCCGGAATGAGCAGTTCTTC.

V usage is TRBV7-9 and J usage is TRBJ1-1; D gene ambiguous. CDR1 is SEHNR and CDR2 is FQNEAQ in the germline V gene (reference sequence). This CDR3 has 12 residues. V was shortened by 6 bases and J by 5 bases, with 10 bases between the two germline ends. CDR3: CASRGTMTEAFF. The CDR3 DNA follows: TGTGCCAGCAGGGGTACTATGACTGAAGCTTTCTTT.

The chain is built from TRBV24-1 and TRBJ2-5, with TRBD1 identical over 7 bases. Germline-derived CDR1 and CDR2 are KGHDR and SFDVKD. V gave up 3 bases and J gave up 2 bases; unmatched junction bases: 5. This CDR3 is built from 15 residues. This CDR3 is CATSDPRTGQETQYF. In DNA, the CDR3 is TGTGCCACCAGTGATCCCAGGACAGGTCAAGAGACCCAGTACTTC.

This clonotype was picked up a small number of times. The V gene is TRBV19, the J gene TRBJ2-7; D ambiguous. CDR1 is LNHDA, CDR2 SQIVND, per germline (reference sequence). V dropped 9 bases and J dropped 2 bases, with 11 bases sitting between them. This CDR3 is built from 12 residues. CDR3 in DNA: TGTGCCAGCGCCGAGTGGCCCTACGAGCAGTACGTC. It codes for CASAEWPYEQYV.

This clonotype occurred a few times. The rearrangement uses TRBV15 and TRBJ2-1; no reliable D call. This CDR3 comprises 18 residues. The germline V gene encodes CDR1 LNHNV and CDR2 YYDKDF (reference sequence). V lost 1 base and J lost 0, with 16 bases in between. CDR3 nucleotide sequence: TGTGCCACCAGCAGAGGCGCCATAGGATACCTCTCCTACAATGAGCAGTTCTTC. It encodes CATSRGAIGYLSYNEQFF.

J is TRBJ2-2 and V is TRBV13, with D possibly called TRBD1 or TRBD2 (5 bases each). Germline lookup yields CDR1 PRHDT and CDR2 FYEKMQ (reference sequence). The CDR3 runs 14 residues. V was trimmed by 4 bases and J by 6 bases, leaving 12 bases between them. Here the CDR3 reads CASSWGRSAGELFF. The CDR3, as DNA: TGTGCCAGCAGCTGGGGACGATCAGCCGGGGAGCTGTTTTTT.

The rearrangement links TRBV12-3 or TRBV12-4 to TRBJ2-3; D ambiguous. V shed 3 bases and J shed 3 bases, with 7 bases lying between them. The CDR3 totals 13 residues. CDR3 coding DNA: TGTGCCAGCAGTTTCCCGCCGACAGATACGCAGTATTTT. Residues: CASSFPPTDTQYF.

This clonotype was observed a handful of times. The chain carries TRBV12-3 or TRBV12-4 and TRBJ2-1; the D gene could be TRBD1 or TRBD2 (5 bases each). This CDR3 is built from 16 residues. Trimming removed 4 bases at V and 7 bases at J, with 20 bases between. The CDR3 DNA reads TGTGCCAGCAGTTCCCTCCCCTGGGGGAGTGGTAATGAGCAGTTCTTC. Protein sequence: CASSSLPWGSGNEQFF.

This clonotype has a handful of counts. The CDR3 reads CATAQQGPTGELFF. The CDR3 DNA reads TGCGCCACCGCCCAACAGGGTCCCACCGGGGAGCTGTTTTTT. The gene calls are TRBV5-1 and TRBJ2-2; possible D gene TRBD1, 6 bases. The CDR3 is made up of 14 amino acids. Trimming removed 9 bases from V and 4 bases from J, with 16 bases in between. Germline CDR1 and CDR2: SGHRS and YFSETQ.

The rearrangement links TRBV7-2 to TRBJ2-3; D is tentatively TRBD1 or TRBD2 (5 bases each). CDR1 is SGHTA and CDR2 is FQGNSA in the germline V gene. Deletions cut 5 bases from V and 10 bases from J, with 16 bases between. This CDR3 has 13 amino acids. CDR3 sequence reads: CASSVGTSRSQYF. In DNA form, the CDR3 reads TGTGCCAGCAGCGTGGGGACCTCTAGATCGCAGTATTTT.

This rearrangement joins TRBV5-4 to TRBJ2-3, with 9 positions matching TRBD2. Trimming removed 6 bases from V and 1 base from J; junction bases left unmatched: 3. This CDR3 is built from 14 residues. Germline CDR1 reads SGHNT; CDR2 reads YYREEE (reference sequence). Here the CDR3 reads CASNSGSGTDTQYF. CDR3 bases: TGTGCCAGCAATAGCGGGAGTGGCACAGATACGCAGTATTTT.

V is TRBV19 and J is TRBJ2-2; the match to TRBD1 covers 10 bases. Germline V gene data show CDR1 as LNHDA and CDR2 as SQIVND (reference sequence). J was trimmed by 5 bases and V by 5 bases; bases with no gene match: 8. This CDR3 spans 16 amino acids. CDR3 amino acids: CASSETGGRRTGELFF. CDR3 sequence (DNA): TGTGCCAGTAGTGAGACAGGGGGCCGGAGAACCGGGGAGCTGTTTTTT.

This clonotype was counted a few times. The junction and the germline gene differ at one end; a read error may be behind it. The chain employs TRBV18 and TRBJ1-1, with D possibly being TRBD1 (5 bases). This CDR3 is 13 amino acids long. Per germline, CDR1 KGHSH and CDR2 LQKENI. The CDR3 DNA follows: TGCGCCAGCAGCAGGACATCGAACACTGAAGCTTTCTTT. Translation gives CASSRTSNTEAFF.

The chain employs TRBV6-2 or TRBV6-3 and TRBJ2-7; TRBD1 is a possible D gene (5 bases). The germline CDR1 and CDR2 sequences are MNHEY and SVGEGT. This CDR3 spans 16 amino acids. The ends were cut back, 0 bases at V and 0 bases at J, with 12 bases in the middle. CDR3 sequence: CASSYSLQEHSYEQYF. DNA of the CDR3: TGTGCCAGCAGTTACTCCTTACAGGAGCACTCCTACGAGCAGTACTTC.

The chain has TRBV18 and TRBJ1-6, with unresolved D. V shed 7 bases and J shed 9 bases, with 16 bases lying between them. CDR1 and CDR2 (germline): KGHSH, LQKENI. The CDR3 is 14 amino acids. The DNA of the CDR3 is TGTGCCAGCTGCATCGGCGCGGGCGGTTCACCCCTCCACTTT. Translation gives CASCIGAGGSPLHF.

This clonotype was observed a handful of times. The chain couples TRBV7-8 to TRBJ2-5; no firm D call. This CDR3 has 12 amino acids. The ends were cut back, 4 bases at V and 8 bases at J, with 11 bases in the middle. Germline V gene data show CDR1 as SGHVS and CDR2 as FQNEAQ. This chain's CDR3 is CASSSDLGTQYF. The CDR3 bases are TGTGCCAGCAGCTCCGATCTGGGAACCCAGTACTTC.

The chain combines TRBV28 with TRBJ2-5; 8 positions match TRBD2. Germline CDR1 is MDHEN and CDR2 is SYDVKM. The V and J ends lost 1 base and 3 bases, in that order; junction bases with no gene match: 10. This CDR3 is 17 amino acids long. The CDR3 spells CASSLSRGGREEETQYF. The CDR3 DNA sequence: TGTGCCAGCAGTTTATCTCGGGGTGGGCGGGAGGAAGAGACCCAGTACTTC.

The CDR3 reads CAISESSFAAEAFF. CDR3 nucleotides: TGTGCCATCAGTGAGTCGTCGTTCGCGGCAGAAGCTTTCTTT. The chain combines TRBV10-3 with TRBJ1-1; unclear D gene. The V end lost 0 bases, the J end lost 8 bases, and 13 bases lay between the germline ends. Germline CDR1 is ENHRY and CDR2 is SYGVKD. The CDR3 runs 14 residues.

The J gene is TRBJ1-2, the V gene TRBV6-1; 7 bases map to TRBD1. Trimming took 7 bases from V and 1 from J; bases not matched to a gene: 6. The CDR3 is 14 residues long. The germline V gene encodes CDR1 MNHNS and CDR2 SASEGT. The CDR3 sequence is CASTKGAGNYGYTF. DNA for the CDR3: TGTGCCAGCACGAAGGGGGCCGGTAACTATGGCTACACCTTC.

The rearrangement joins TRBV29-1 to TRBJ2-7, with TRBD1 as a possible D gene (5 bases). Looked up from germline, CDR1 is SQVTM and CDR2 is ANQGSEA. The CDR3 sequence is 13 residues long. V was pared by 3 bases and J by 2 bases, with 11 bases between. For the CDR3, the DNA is TGCAGCGTTGACAGGCAGGGAACCTACGAGCAGTACTTC. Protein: CSVDRQGTYEQYF.

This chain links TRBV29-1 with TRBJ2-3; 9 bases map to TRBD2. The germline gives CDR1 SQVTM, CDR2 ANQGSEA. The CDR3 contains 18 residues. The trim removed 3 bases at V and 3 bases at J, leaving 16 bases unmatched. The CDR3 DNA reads TGCAGCGTTGATGGCCGGGTCGGCGCGGGAGGGCCGACAGATACGCAGTATTTT. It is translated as CSVDGRVGAGGPTDTQYF.

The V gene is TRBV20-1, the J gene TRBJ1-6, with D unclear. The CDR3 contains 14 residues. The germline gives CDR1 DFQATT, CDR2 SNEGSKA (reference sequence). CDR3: CSTRESSGNSPLHF. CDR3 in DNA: TGCAGCACCCGAGAGAGCTCGGGTAATTCACCCCTCCACTTT.